A selection of T cell receptor beta chains follows, all from one sample in a study of Graves' ophthalmopathy and Graves' hyperthyroidism. From the multiplex PCR reads, TCRdb called clonotypes with MiXCR, one entry per CDR3 protein. The sample has 500,000 to 700,000 distinct CDR3 sequences, 22% seen once. Source material: peripheral blood. These receptors all stem from a woman in her late teens or twenties with stable Graves' hyperthyroidism. Some clones in this sample may be carry-over from other donors' samples. Both conserved end residues are part of each CDR3. The D gene is left open where the match is weak. Expanded clones get a size class; other rows say once, few or many, or leave the size out.

many,TRBJ1-1,TRBV6-1,.,CASILRGWTEAFF,TGTGCCAGCATTCTGAGGGGGTGGACTGAAGCTTTCTTT
.,TRBJ2-7,TRBV11-2,.,CASSLDTMDLYEQYF,TGTGCCAGCAGCTTAGACACGATGGACCTTTACGAGCAGTACTTC
many,TRBJ2-7,TRBV29-1,.,CSVSHSSYEQYF,TGCAGCGTCTCGCACAGTTCCTACGAGCAGTACTTC
many,TRBJ1-2,TRBV6-5,.,CASSYAHTPLNYGYTF,TGTGCCAGCAGTTACGCTCATACTCCACTGAACTATGGCTACACCTTC
many,TRBJ2-2,TRBV10-1,TRBD2,CASSESLVAGASNTGELFF,TGCGCCAGCAGTGAGTCGTTGGTAGCGGGGGCCTCAAACACCGGGGAGCTGTTTTTT
.,TRBJ1-2,TRBV27,TRBD1,CASSLSRTGSFYGYTF,TGTGCCAGCAGTTTATCCCGGACAGGGTCATTCTATGGCTACACCTTC
.,TRBJ2-5,TRBV20-1,.,CSARESTGPQETQYF,TGCAGTGCTAGAGAGTCTACAGGCCCTCAAGAGACCCAGTACTTC
.,TRBJ2-7,TRBV20-1,.,CSARVGQYEQYF,TGCAGTGCTAGAGTAGGCCAGTACGAGCAGTACTTC
many,TRBJ2-7,TRBV29-1,.,CSVWDGGSYEQYF,TGCAGCGTCTGGGACGGGGGCTCCTACGAGCAGTACTTC
.,TRBJ2-7,TRBV20-1,TRBD1,CSASYTGTAAYEQYF,TGCAGTGCTTCCTACACCGGGACAGCAGCCTACGAGCAGTACTTC
many,TRBJ2-7,TRBV28,.,CASTRPTGSFLYEQYF,TGTGCCAGCACCCGACCCACAGGGTCATTCCTCTACGAGCAGTACTTC
many,TRBJ2-7,TRBV20-1,.,CSARDPSGEQYF,TGCAGTGCTAGAGACCCCTCGGGGGAGCAGTACTTC
many,TRBJ1-1,TRBV6-5,TRBD1,CASSYYTFDRGGAEAFF,TGTGCCAGCAGTTACTACACCTTCGACAGGGGGGGGGCTGAAGCTTTCTTT
many,TRBJ1-1,TRBV6-9,TRBD1,CASSSLLQGVYSPFRSNAEAFF,TGTGCCAGCAGTTCCCTACTCCAGGGGGTCTATTCCCCTTTCCGAAGTAATGCTGAAGCTTTCTTT
few,TRBJ1-2,TRBV20-1,.,CSAIRGWEVGYTF,TGCAGTGCTATCAGGGGTTGGGAAGTGGGCTACACCTTC
.,TRBJ1-2,TRBV25-1,TRBD1,CASSEYEGTAYGYTF,TGTGCCAGCAGTGAATACGAAGGGACAGCCTATGGCTACACCTTC
.,TRBJ1-2,TRBV12-3/TRBV12-4,TRBD1,CASRLTGASYGYTF,TGTGCCAGCAGACTTACAGGGGCGAGCTATGGCTACACCTTC
.,TRBJ2-2,TRBV5-1,.,CASSLAGLSNTGELFF,TGCGCCAGCAGCTTGGCGGGACTGTCGAACACCGGGGAGCTGTTTTTT
many,TRBJ2-7,TRBV12-3/TRBV12-4,.,CASSLYTAYEQYF,TGTGCCAGCAGTCTTTACACAGCCTACGAGCAGTACTTC
.,TRBJ2-3,TRBV20-1,TRBD2,CSAKAYGLDTDTQYF,TGCAGTGCTAAGGCTTACGGACTAGACACAGATACGCAGTATTTT
many,TRBJ1-5,TRBV7-2,TRBD1,CASSLQGARNQPQHF,TGTGCCAGCAGCTTACAGGGGGCGCGCAATCAGCCCCAGCATTTT
many,TRBJ1-5,TRBV24-1,.,CATSAGVNQPQHF,TGTGCCACCAGCGCAGGGGTAAATCAGCCCCAGCATTTT
.,TRBJ2-7,TRBV5-6,.,CASSLSGGVVYEQYF,TGTGCCAGCAGCTTGTCTGGGGGAGTAGTCTACGAGCAGTACTTC
few,TRBJ1-6,TRBV6-5,.,CASSHRLEDSPLHF,TGTGCCAGCAGTCACAGGCTCGAGGATTCACCCCTCCACTTT
.,TRBJ2-7,TRBV11-2,.,CASTSGGLAPDTRPYEQYF,TGTGCCAGCACCTCAGGGGGGCTAGCGCCCGATACCAGACCCTACGAGCAGTACTTC
.,TRBJ1-1,TRBV12-3/TRBV12-4,.,CASSTRMGSGLTEAFF,TGTGCCAGCAGTACTCGCATGGGGTCGGGGTTGACTGAAGCTTTCTTT
many,TRBJ2-7,TRBV28,.,CASNRRTYEQYF,TGTGCCAGCAACCGGCGAACCTACGAGCAGTACTTC
once,TRBJ2-7,TRBV6-4,.,CASRDLIGALSTYEQYF,TGTGCCAGCAGAGACCTCATTGGAGCGCTCTCTACCTACGAGCAGTACTTC
few,TRBJ1-2,TRBV2,.,CAVQRANYGYTF,TGTGCCGTACAGAGAGCTAACTATGGCTACACCTTC
many,TRBJ2-5,TRBV9,TRBD1,CASSAGQGETQYF,TGTGCCAGCAGCGCGGGACAGGGGGAGACCCAGTACTTC
many,TRBJ1-1,TRBV12-3/TRBV12-4,.,CASKGRSEAFF,TGTGCCTCCAAGGGGCGTTCTGAAGCTTTCTTT
.,TRBJ2-7,TRBV20-1,.,CSARARVSYEQYF,TGCAGTGCTAGGGCCAGGGTCTCCTACGAGCAGTACTTC
once,TRBJ2-5,TRBV20-1,.,CSARDQRGRATYF,TGCAGTGCTAGAGATCAACGGGGGAGAGCTACGTACTTC
.,TRBJ1-1,TRBV9,.,CASSVVGGPGTEAFF,TGTGCCAGCAGCGTAGTTGGGGGGCCGGGCACTGAAGCTTTCTTT
.,TRBJ1-1,TRBV10-1,.,CASSAETGAEAFF,TGCGCCAGCAGTGCGGAAACGGGAGCTGAAGCTTTCTTT